This T cell receptor (beta chain) originates from a study of blood T cell repertoires in COVID-19. CDR3 length: 14 residues. Per the germline V gene, CDR1 is SGHTS and CDR2 is YDEGEE. Germline trimming cut 7 bases from V and 8 bases from J; bases unmatched to any gene: 13. Libraries were prepared by immunoSEQ multiplex PCR; TCRdb keeps only in-frame clonotypes and omits some of them. The sample includes around 300,000 clones, approximately 90% seen only once; the top ten take under 2.5%. Which cohort a participant joined came from the clinical history participants gave. Sequencing was done on a sample of PBMCs or T cells enriched from blood (not recorded which). The chain links TRBV5-8 to TRBJ1-2, with TRBD1 matching 8 bases. This TCR came from a woman aged 60-70 years in a cohort exposed to, infected with or recovered from COVID-19 (not recorded which). The CDR3 protein is CASLRSGQGGGYTF. CDR3 sequence (DNA): TGTGCCAGCCTCAGATCCGGACAGGGAGGAGGCTACACCTTC.